These T cell receptor beta chains were read from a single sample in a study of control samples from healthy donors and cancer patients. This table comes from immunoSEQ multiplex PCR, and its TCRdb copy is limited to in-frame clones, with some not included. The sample contains about 190,000 clones, about 89% of which appear only once. Material: blood. The source is a man aged 30 to 39 in good health. The CDR3 runs from the conserved cysteine through the conserved F or W. D genes are given only for firm matches. Where a row states a size, it is once, few, many or the class of an expanded clone; other rows omit it.

clone_size	cdr3_length	d_call	v_call	j_call	cdr3_nt	cdr3_aa
once	16	TRBD1	TRBV19	TRBJ1-5	TGTGCCAGTAGTAAAAGGGTGGAGGGGGCAAATCAGCCCCAGCATTTT	CASSKRVEGANQPQHF
few	13	-	TRBV7-9	TRBJ2-7	TGTGCCAGCACCCTTGAGGGGGCCTACGAGCAGTACTTC	CASTLEGAYEQYF
-	16	-	TRBV5-4	TRBJ2-1	TGTGCCAGCAGCTTGGAGGGGACACTCGGGCACAATGAGCAGTTCTTC	CASSLEGTLGHNEQFF
-	13	-	TRBV15	TRBJ1-4	TGTGCCACCCGCCGCGGGTTGGGAGAAAAACTGTTTTTT	CATRRGLGEKLFF
-	15	-	TRBV6-6	TRBJ1-5	TGTGCCAGCAGTTACTCAGCCAGGGTGAATCAGCCCCAGCATTTT	CASSYSARVNQPQHF
once	15	-	TRBV15	TRBJ1-1	TGTGCCACCAGCAGAGAAGGCTCCTCGAACACTGAAGCTTTCTTT	CATSREGSSNTEAFF
once	14	-	TRBV11-3	TRBJ2-5	TGTGCCAGCAGCTTAGGACAGGGAGGTGAGACCCAGTACTTC	CASSLGQGGETQYF
-	15	TRBD1	TRBV5-5	TRBJ2-7	TGTGCCAGCAGCTCGCCGACGAGGGGGCTGGGCGAGCAGTACTTC	CASSSPTRGLGEQYF
-	14	-	TRBV2	TRBJ2-2	TGTGCCAGCAGTGGAAGTAGCAGCACCGGGGAGCTGTTTTTT	CASSGSSSTGELFF
-	15	-	TRBV5-1	TRBJ1-1	TGCGCCAGCAGCCGTGATGGAACAGTGAACACTGAAGCTTTCTTT	CASSRDGTVNTEAFF
-	14	-	TRBV6-5	TRBJ1-4	TGTGCCAGCAGGGCGACAGAGTTTAATGAAAAACTGTTTTTT	CASRATEFNEKLFF
-	13	TRBD1	TRBV29-1	TRBJ1-1	TGCAGCTATAGGACAGGTGGGAACACTGAAGCTTTCTTT	CSYRTGGNTEAFF
-	16	TRBD1	TRBV9	TRBJ2-2	TGTGCCAGCAGCGCTGCAGGGGGCGCTAGCACCGGGGAGCTGTTTTTT	CASSAAGGASTGELFF
-	14	-	TRBV5-1	TRBJ2-1	TGCGCCAGCAGCGTGGGGGGGGCTGGCTATGAGCAGTTCTTC	CASSVGGAGYEQFF
-	12	-	TRBV19	TRBJ1-1	TGTGCCGCCGGGGGGCTGGGGACTGAAGCTTTCTTT	CAAGGLGTEAFF
once	14	TRBD1	TRBV2	TRBJ2-2	TGTGCCAGCACCAGGGACAGAAACACCGGGGAGCTGTTTTTT	CASTRDRNTGELFF
-	15	-	TRBV4-1	TRBJ1-5	TGCGCCAGCAGCCCGGCGGTATATAGCAATCAGCCCCAGCATTTT	CASSPAVYSNQPQHF
-	20	TRBD1	TRBV2	TRBJ1-2	TGTGCCAGCAGTGAATCCCGCGCTATCTTTGGACAGGGGGGGGACTATGGCTACACCTTC	CASSESRAIFGQGGDYGYTF
once	16	-	TRBV7-9	TRBJ1-2	TGTGCCAGCAGCTCGAGTACGTCGCAATCGCGCGATGGCTACACCTTC	CASSSSTSQSRDGYTF
-	18	TRBD1	TRBV14	TRBJ1-4	TGTGCCAGCAGCCAAGTGATTGGAGGGGGCGGCACTAATGAAAAACTGTTTTTT	CASSQVIGGGGTNEKLFF
-	15	-	TRBV5-1	TRBJ1-1	TGCGCCAGCAGCTTGGAGGTCAGCCAGAACACTGAAGCTTTCTTT	CASSLEVSQNTEAFF
-	12	-	TRBV12-3/TRBV12-4	TRBJ1-2	TGTGCCAGCAGTTTATTACTGGGCACATCTACCTTC	CASSLLLGTSTF
-	13	TRBD1	TRBV11-3	TRBJ1-1	TGTGCCAGCAGTCAGGGGGCGAACACTGAAGCTTTCTTT	CASSQGANTEAFF
-	15	-	TRBV6-6	TRBJ1-2	TGTGCCAGCACCGAGACGATAAGTACTGACTATGGCTACACCTTC	CASTETISTDYGYTF
-	12	-	TRBV28	TRBJ1-2	TGTGCCAGCAGTTTAGGAGACTATGGCTACACCTTC	CASSLGDYGYTF
-	16	-	TRBV14	TRBJ2-3	TGTGCCAGCAGCCAAGTCGGGCGGCAGTACACAGATACGCAGTATTTT	CASSQVGRQYTDTQYF
-	14	-	TRBV7-9	TRBJ2-5	TGTGCCAGCAGCTTAGCGGGGGGTAGAGAGACCCAGTACTTC	CASSLAGGRETQYF
once	16	TRBD1	TRBV5-1	TRBJ1-4	TGCGCCAGCAGACGTGGACAGGGTGCAACTAATGAAAAACTGTTTTTT	CASRRGQGATNEKLFF
-	11	-	TRBV29-1	TRBJ2-7	TGCAGCGTTGTGAGGGGCTACGAGCAGTACTTC	CSVVRGYEQYF
-	14	TRBD1	TRBV4-1	TRBJ1-2	TGCGCCAGCAGCCGAGGGGACAGGGTCGATGGCTACACCTTC	CASSRGDRVDGYTF
once	15	TRBD2	TRBV24-1	TRBJ2-3	TGTGCCACCAGTGAAGTCGCGGGGGGCACAGATACGCAGTATTTT	CATSEVAGGTDTQYF
-	13	-	TRBV5-6	TRBJ2-7	TGTGCCAGCAGCTTCGGACAAAGCTACGAGCAGTACTTC	CASSFGQSYEQYF
-	16	-	TRBV4-1	TRBJ1-4	TGCGCCAGCAGCCAAGTGGTGGGGATCTTGAACGAAAAACTGTTTTTT	CASSQVVGILNEKLFF
-	14	-	TRBV27	TRBJ1-1	TGTGCCAGCAGTGTTCAGGGATGGGCCACTGAAGCTTTCTTT	CASSVQGWATEAFF
-	11	-	TRBV28	TRBJ1-2	TGTGCCAGCACGGGGTCCTTCGGCTACACCTTC	CASTGSFGYTF
few	15	-	TRBV28	TRBJ2-2	TGTGCCAGCAGTTTAGGGGCCAGGGACACCGGGGAGCTGTTTTTT	CASSLGARDTGELFF
once	12	TRBD1	TRBV6-5	TRBJ1-2	TGTGCCAGCCGGGACAGGAGGTATGGCTACACCTTC	CASRDRRYGYTF
-	13	-	TRBV7-8	TRBJ1-1	TGTGCCAGCAGCTTAGGGCATATAGCTGAAGCTTTCTTT	CASSLGHIAEAFF
-	17	-	TRBV10-2	TRBJ1-2	TGCGCCAGCAGTGACGGGGGGGGCCCTCCGATTAGGTATGGCTACACCTTC	CASSDGGGPPIRYGYTF
-	15	-	TRBV2	TRBJ2-2	TGTGCCAGCACGTCGGAACATTCGAACACCGGGGAGCTGTTTTTT	CASTSEHSNTGELFF
-	21	TRBD2	TRBV29-1	TRBJ2-3	TGCAGCGTTGGGGTCGATCCGGGACTAGCGCCAACGAGATCTAGCACAGATACGCAGTATTTT	CSVGVDPGLAPTRSSTDTQYF
-	13	-	TRBV12-3/TRBV12-4	TRBJ1-5	TGTGCCAGCAGTTTAGGGAGTGATCAGCCCCAGCATTTT	CASSLGSDQPQHF
-	15	-	TRBV15	TRBJ1-6	TGTGCCACCAGCAGAGATCAAGAGGGTGGGTCACCCCTCCACTTT	CATSRDQEGGSPLHF
-	15	-	TRBV11-2	TRBJ2-1	TGTGCCAGCAGCTTGCGGGACAGCCCCTACAATGAGCAGTTCTTC	CASSLRDSPYNEQFF
-	14	-	TRBV3-1/TRBV3-2	TRBJ1-2	TGTGCCAGCAGCCAAGGGACAGCCATCTATGGCTACACCTTC	CASSQGTAIYGYTF
-	13	-	TRBV10-1	TRBJ1-5	TGCGCCAGCAGTGAAAACAGGGACCAGCCCCAGCATTTT	CASSENRDQPQHF
-	14	-	TRBV10-1	TRBJ2-1	TGCGCCAGCAGGCCCCAGGGGAGTGCCAATGAGCAGTTCTTC	CASRPQGSANEQFF
few	12	-	TRBV6-6	TRBJ2-7	TGTGCCAGCAGTGCCCGGGACGTGGAGCAGTACTTC	CASSARDVEQYF
-	12	-	TRBV12-3/TRBV12-4	TRBJ1-2	TGTGCCAGCAGTCCCAGAGGCTATGGCTACACCTTC	CASSPRGYGYTF
-	15	-	TRBV2	TRBJ2-2	TGTGCCAGCAGTGCCAAGGGACAAAACACCGGGGAGCTGTTTTTT	CASSAKGQNTGELFF
-	12	-	TRBV29-1	TRBJ1-1	TGCAGCGTTGGCGGAGCGGGCACTGAAGCTTTCTTT	CSVGGAGTEAFF
-	15	TRBD1	TRBV27	TRBJ2-7	TGTGCCAGCAGTCCGACCGGGACAGGGCTCCGCGAGCAGTACTTC	CASSPTGTGLREQYF
-	15	-	TRBV13	TRBJ2-7	TGTGCCAGCATTGATCAGGCAGAGCCTTACTCCGAGCAGTACTTC	CASIDQAEPYSEQYF
-	14	-	TRBV19	TRBJ1-2	TGTGCCAGTCGGGCGCAGGCGGCCAACTATGGCTACACCTTC	CASRAQAANYGYTF
-	15	-	TRBV25-1	TRBJ2-3	TGTGCCAGCAGAGGACCCGCAATAGGCACAGATACGCAGTATTTT	CASRGPAIGTDTQYF